The source of this TCR beta chain is a study of shared clonotypes between healthy human individuals (dated by TCRdb to 2020 to 2021). Regarding the research as a whole: A few men and two women, aged 18 to 49 years, made up the cohort. Per donor, three plates each were used for CD4 naive and CD4 memory, two for CD8 naive, and one for CD8 memory. Per donor, leukapheresis produced somewhere between about 0.9 and 9.5 billion PBMCs. To increase sequencing depth and limit assay-specific biases, different laboratories used diverse techniques to prepare libraries and sequence TCR repertoires. To estimate repertoire size and how much clonotype sharing occurs between individuals, the study deeply sequenced the blood TCR repertoires of about 5 healthy adults. Results the study describes overall, beyond this receptor: Based on pairwise subsampling, the degree of clonotype sharing among donors was expected to be affected by sequencing depth. Approximately 5% of naive CD4, around 3.5% of naive CD8, roughly 2.4% of memory CD4, and 0.4% of memory CD8 clonotypes were shared across four donors. Incomplete sequencing was indicated by rarefaction of sorted-subset datasets, despite the large sequencing depth. Sampling was restricted to blood, and TCR repertoires in tissues likely differ from the TCR repertoires found in blood. Because the study included only a small number of donors, the genetic and exposure-history diversity represented was limited. Larger estimated clonotype richness was generally found for naive subsets than for memory subsets. Compared with non-shared clonotypes, the clonotypes found in all four sorted-subset donors had higher generation probabilities.

Using the deep immunoSEQ assay, multiplex PCR amplified TCR CDR3 regions from genomic DNA. Genomic DNA extracted from each cell subset was distributed evenly over all wells of several immunoSEQ 96-well plates, and each plate served as one replicate. For sorted subsets, approximately 200 ng of genomic DNA, equivalent to some 33,000 T cell genomes, went into each replicate PCR. Purified libraries were quantified with a Qubit 3.0 fluorometer, sized on a Bioanalyzer 2100, and re-quantified with the KAPA Library Quantification kit. Every immunoSEQ 96-well plate was sequenced on a dedicated single-read 150-cycle Illumina NextSeq 550 flow cell. Per the source publication's procedure: Because only junctional sequences without quality scores were contained in the immunoSEQ output, filtering matching that applied to full-length reads could not be performed. Sequences were annotated with PyIR, a Python wrapper for IgBLAST v1.9, using IMGT germline references to assign V/J genes and CDR3. Any read was removed if the V/J assignment was weak (E-value above 1e-6), the CDR3 was missing, or the read contained stop codons, out-of-frame junctions, or ambiguous translated residues. A V3J clonotype was defined by an identical inferred V gene, J gene, and CDR3 amino acid sequence. To compute the percentage overlap between repertoires, the number of shared unique clonotypes was divided by the size of the smaller repertoire. Repertoire richness was assessed with RTK rarefaction, the Chao1 estimator, and Recon v2.1 estimates of unobserved clonotypes. OLGA was used to compute generation probabilities for all TCRbeta clonotypes that the gDNA method yielded from a handful of donors. Drawn from immuneACCESS, this table holds only the in-frame rearrangements with V and J called that TCRdb kept. Clones are partly lost; checked studies trace under half to an unresolved V gene and leave the rest unexplained. V and J calls and clone size come straight from that table; D and trimming were deduced from the DNA. The sample has over a million clones on record, roughly 98.5% of them singletons. Approximately 0.38% of the sample belongs to the ten largest clones.

Healthy HIV-negative adults with no recently reported acute infections or vaccinations were included as donors. Every donor was a Caucasian adult living in Nashville, Tennessee, USA. CD4+ T cells were enriched by magnetic negative selection; naive cells were then positively selected on CD45RA, and the negative fraction formed the memory subset. After blood collection by leukapheresis, PBMCs were isolated using Ficoll-Histopaque density gradient centrifugation and then cryopreserved in the vapor phase of liquid nitrogen. Analytical flow cytometry was used to check the purity and quantity of every magnetically sorted T cell population. Genomic DNA was isolated from every sorted fraction and measured by UV absorbance on a Nanodrop 2000c. About this clone: The target of this receptor is not known. No qualities accompany the bases; no much larger clone lies one base away.

The specimen sequenced was naive CD4+ T cells sorted from blood. In light of the paper, this sample's cell subset or site label describes: CD45RA+ positively selected. The receptor comes from a man in his thirties or forties in good health.

The CDR3 has the sequence CASSFGTGKFYEQYF. The DNA sequence follows: TGCGCCAGCAGCTTTGGCACAGGGAAATTTTACGAGCAGTACTTC. Recombination connected TRBV5-1 to TRBJ2-7, with a tentative D gene TRBD1 over 6 matching bases. The germline V gene gives CDR1 as SGHRS and CDR2 as YFSETQ. V loses 2 bases of germline sequence and J loses 4 bases, and the interval between the two ends is 16 bases. From the cysteine up to the phenylalanine, the CDR3 has a length of 15 residues. Only CDR3 DNA is held: 45 bases, read in frame from base 1. When the CDR3 is completed using the reference TRBV5-1 and TRBJ2-7 genes on either side, the full variable domain is KAGVTQTPRYLIKTRGQQVTLSCSPISGHRSVSWYQQTPGQGLQFLFEYFSETQRNKGNFPGRFSGRQFSNSRSEMNVSTLELGDSALYLCASSFGTGKFYEQYFGPGTRLTVT.